Listed here is a single TCR beta chain. This record belongs to a study of blood T cell repertoires in COVID-19. Study-wide background: In each case, the material was cDNA or gDNA derived from T cells, B-cell-depleted T cells, or PBMCs.

Measured with immunoSEQ multiplex PCR; TCRdb has only the in-frame clones, and not every one. The sample includes 200,000 to 250,000 clones, 80% of them seen just once. The germline V gene encodes CDR1 SGHTA and CDR2 FQGNSA. The CDR3 consists of 14 residues. V trimming: 7 bases; J trimming: 6 bases; junction bases outside the gene matches: 5. Material for sequencing was peripheral blood. The source is a woman in her 70s with acute or convalescent COVID-19. This chain links TRBV7-2 with TRBJ2-1, with TRBD2 matching over 11 bases. CDR3 in amino acids: CASNSGGEVNEQFF. CDR3 sequence (DNA): TGTGCCAGCAATAGCGGGGGGGAGGTCAATGAGCAGTTCTTC.